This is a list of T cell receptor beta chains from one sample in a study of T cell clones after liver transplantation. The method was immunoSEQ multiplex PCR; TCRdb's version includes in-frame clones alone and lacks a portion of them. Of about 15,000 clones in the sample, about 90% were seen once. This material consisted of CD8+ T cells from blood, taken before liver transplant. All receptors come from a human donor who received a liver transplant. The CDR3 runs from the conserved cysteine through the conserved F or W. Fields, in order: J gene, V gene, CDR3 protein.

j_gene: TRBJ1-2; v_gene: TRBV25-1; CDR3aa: CASSPDLQGYTF
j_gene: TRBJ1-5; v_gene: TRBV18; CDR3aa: CASSPRKASGSGQTLQPQHF
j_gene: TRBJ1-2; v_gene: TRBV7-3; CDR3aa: CASSLVEGPYGYTF
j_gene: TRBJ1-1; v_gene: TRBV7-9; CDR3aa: CASSLHNTEAFF
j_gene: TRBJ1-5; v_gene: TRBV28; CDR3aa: CASSPLTGASNQPQHF
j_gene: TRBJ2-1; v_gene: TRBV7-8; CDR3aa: CASSFKTRDSNNEQFF
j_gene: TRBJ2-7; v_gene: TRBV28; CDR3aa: CASEGEVTYEQYF
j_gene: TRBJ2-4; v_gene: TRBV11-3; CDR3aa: CASSLSPGASEYF
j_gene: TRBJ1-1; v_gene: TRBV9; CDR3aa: CASSVGGSTEAFF
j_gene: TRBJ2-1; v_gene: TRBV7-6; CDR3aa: CASSPRGGDNEQFF
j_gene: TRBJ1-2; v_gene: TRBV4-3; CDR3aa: CASSPNLETGGANYGYTF
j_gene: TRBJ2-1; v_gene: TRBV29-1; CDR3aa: CSVLEVEQFF
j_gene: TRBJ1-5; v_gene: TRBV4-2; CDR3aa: CASSGQGGNQPQHF
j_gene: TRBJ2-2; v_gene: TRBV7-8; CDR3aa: CASAWGRNTGELFF
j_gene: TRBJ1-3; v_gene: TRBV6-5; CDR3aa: CASSAGTTGNTIYF
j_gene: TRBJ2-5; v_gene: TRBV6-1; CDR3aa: CASSEYKGSVETQYF
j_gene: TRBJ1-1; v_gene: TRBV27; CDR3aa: CASSSFGGNTEAFF
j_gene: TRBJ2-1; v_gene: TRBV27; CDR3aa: CASSLSVAGSYNEQFF
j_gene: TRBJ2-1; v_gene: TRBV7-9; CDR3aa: CASSDPSGRYNEQFF
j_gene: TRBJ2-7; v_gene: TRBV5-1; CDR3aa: CASSTYSGTATYEQYF